This T cell receptor (beta chain) came from a study of blood T cells in healthy people across ages. Primed by a sample-barcoded 5' primer and a J-beta primer mix, a second PCR proceeded for 7 to 11 cycles. TCRdb re-called the 5' RACE reads through MiXCR, storing one row per CDR3 protein. The sample contains approximately 800,000 distinct CDR3 sequences, under 40% of which appear only once. The sequence came from a young man in good health. Sequencing used blood.

CDR3: CSARDWLAGYHEQFF. The DNA of the CDR3 is TGCAGTGCTAGAGATTGGCTAGCGGGGTACCATGAGCAGTTCTTC. The chain is built from TRBV20-1 and TRBJ2-1; 9 bases align to TRBD2. Germline CDR1 is DFQATT and CDR2 is SNEGSKA (reference sequence). CDR3 length equals 15 residues. Trimming took 0 bases from V and 8 from J; bases not matched to a gene: 8.